The sequence of this T cell receptor beta chain was determined in a study of beta chain features in type 1 diabetes (dated by TCRdb to 2016 to 2019). Background for the entire study: Mean age, gender distribution, total cell number and subset yield were not different between patients and healthy donors. In the study, TCRB repertoires of sorted circulating CD4+ T cell subsets from recently diagnosed type 1 diabetes patients were compared with those of matched healthy donors. Regulatory and stem cell-like memory subsets were isolated from only 8 patients and roughly 8 healthy donors, whereas naive and central memory subsets came from all 28 donors. Across all samples, fewer than 130 million sorted cells were examined, and cell number per subset correlated strongly with RNA yield. Paper-wide results and their limitations: At VDJ recombination sites, type 1 diabetes patients had fewer insertions and more deleted nucleotides, which implies abnormalities in thymic rearrangement. PCR might favor shorter templates, but patient and control samples were amplified and corrected together, so any skew would affect both groups equally. Because the HLA sub-analyses included only small numbers of individuals, any influence of HLA type on TCRB rearrangement was left unresolved. Naive, central memory and regulatory TCRB repertoires appeared to be more similar among patients than among healthy donors. Because cDNA rather than genomic DNA was sequenced, highly expressing activated cells could have been over-represented, although no difference in activation and CD3 levels was found between groups. A moderate but significant shortening of TCRB CDR3 length was observed in type 1 diabetes patients in all four CD4+ subsets.

Comment on this clone: What this receptor recognizes is not known. No qualities accompany the bases; no much larger clone lies one base away.

The entire amount of isolated RNA was reverse transcribed using the High Capacity cDNA Reverse Transcription Kit, so the sequenced TCRB transcripts were expressed ones. Deep immunoSEQ sequencing was applied to naive, central memory and regulatory T cell samples, giving an average of about 3.8 million total reads per sample. Sorted cells were lysed in RLT buffer, and RNA was extracted using DNase-treated RNeasy Micro or Mini kits according to cell number. To prevent cross-contamination, every cell subset was processed on its own, while patient and healthy donor samples were processed together. The immunoSEQ multiplex PCR was used to amplify TCRB sequences from cDNA, generating 87-bp fragments that spanned the CDR3 region. Sequencing of the amplicons was performed on the Illumina HiSeq platform. As for how the authors treated the data: Synthetic template baselines were used to correct PCR bias computationally, reads within Hamming distance 2 were collapsed together, and singletons that could not be merged were discarded. Reads were aligned to IMGT to assign V, D and J genes, CDR3 length, and insertions or deletions at six rearrangement sites. Clonotype counts were normalized to sorted cell number within each subset before computing true diversity and Gini coefficients with the tcR R package. The overlap coefficient, calculated on TCRB nucleotide sequences, was used to quantify repertoire sharing. Out-of-frame TCRB sequences from naive cells were analyzed as a proxy for the pre-selection repertoire. TCRdb re-hosts the immuneACCESS table, in-frame sequences only. Its copies lack some clones; in the studies checked, an unresolved V gene accounts for under half of them, and the cause for the rest is not known. From that table come the V and J calls and clone size; the DNA was used to work out D and trimming. This sample gives roughly 230,000 clones in total; over 7.5% of them show up just once. The ten largest clones capture around 0.031% of the sample.

From each donor, a single peripheral blood sample of about 116 mL on average was drawn into heparinised tubes. Naive, central memory, regulatory and stem cell-like memory CD4+ T cells were sorted on a BD FACSAria II using a panel including CD45RO, CCR7, CD25, CD127, CD95 and CD27. A purity above 98% was achieved for all sorted populations. Right away, PBMCs were isolated by Lymphoprep density gradient centrifugation and were stained directly, with no culture step. Samples were stained and sorted in pairs, with one healthy donor and one patient per experiment, so that batch effects were minimized. From its cysteine to its phenylalanine, the CDR3 spans 16 amino acids. Solely the CDR3 DNA is kept, with 48 bases framed from the first base. The junction carries 16 bases between V and J, which are trimmed by 3 bases and 6 bases respectively. In the germline V gene, CDR1 corresponds to SGDLS and CDR2 to YYNGEE.

The sequence was obtained from a woman aged 18-29 years in good health. Recombination linked TRBV9 to TRBJ1-6; TRBD1 could be the D gene, as 6 bases match. The sequenced sample consisted of naive CD4+ T cells from blood. The cell subset or site tag for this specimen amounts to: true naive CD4+ T cells. This receptor has the CDR3 CASSARTEMANSPLHF. DNA sequence: TGTGCCAGCAGCGCCCGGACAGAAATGGCTAATTCACCCCTCCACTTT.